This TCR beta chain was sequenced for a study of cytomegalovirus exposure and HLA in healthy donors. Overall study results and limits: Analyses of presence/absence relied on an assumption of roughly uniform sequencing depth across donors.

To note about this clone: The target antigen is unknown.

The ends were cut back, 1 base at V and 8 bases at J, with 7 bases in the middle. The CDR3 covers 12 residues. Germline values: CDR1 SGHRS, CDR2 YFSETQ. In the PCR, 60 Vbeta and 13 Jbeta primers were used. The protocol was immunoSEQ multiplex PCR, while the TCRdb copy is restricted to in-frame clones and leaves out a portion. This sample has 100,000 to 150,000 clones, with roughly four fifths found just once. Likely unrecorded immune exposures existed in these nominally healthy donors. The sequencing sample was made of PBMCs. The chain joins TRBV5-1 to TRBJ2-1, with TRBD2 as a possible D gene (6 bases). This TCR was sampled from an older woman in good health and CMV-seropositive. In nucleotides, the CDR3 is TGCGCCAGCAGCTTGTGGGAGGATGAGCAGTTCTTC. Protein: CASSLWEDEQFF.